A single sample is the source of the 3 T cell receptor beta chains below, sequenced in a study of CD8+CD57+ T cells in acquired aplastic anemia. Patients picked for sequencing had shown CD8+CD57+ cell expansion detected by flow cytometry. TCR beta VDJ and CDR3 profiling used genomic DNA as template. TCRdb re-derived calls from the reads in MiXCR, one entry per CDR3 protein. The sample holds 160,000 or so distinct CDR3 sequences, 40% to 60% seen once. Sequenced material: sorted CD4+, CD8+, or CD8+CD57+ T cells (not recorded which) from PBMCs. The origin of the receptors is a human donor with aplastic anemia.

This clonotype was picked up many times. The genes are TRBV2 and TRBJ2-6; D possibly corresponds to TRBD2 (6 bases). Trimming stripped 0 bases from V and 0 bases from J, with 12 bases between. Germline CDR1 and CDR2: SNHLY and FYNNEI. This CDR3 comprises 18 residues. CDR3 protein: CASSEAQGLASGANVLTF. The DNA of the CDR3 is TGTGCCAGCAGTGAAGCTCAGGGACTGGCCTCTGGGGCCAACGTCCTGACTTTC.

This clonotype was seen a single time. The rearrangement joins TRBV10-3 to TRBJ2-7, with 9 bases identical to TRBD1. V trimming: 6 bases; J trimming: 2 bases; junction bases outside the gene matches: 5. Per the germline V gene, CDR1 is ENHRY and CDR2 is SYGVKD. The CDR3 covers 14 residues. CDR3 sequence (DNA): TGTGCCATCAGGGGGACAGGGATGACCTACGAGCAGTACTTC. This encodes CAIRGTGMTYEQYF.

This clonotype was observed once. J is TRBJ1-1 and V is TRBV5-1; D uncertain. This CDR3 is 13 amino acids long. CDR1 SGHRS and CDR2 YFSETQ come from the germline V gene. V lost 3 bases and J 3 bases, leaving 9 bases between the germline ends. CDR3 nucleotide sequence: TGCGCCAGCAGCTCCGGGGTCGACACTGAAGCTTTCTTT. It yields the protein CASSSGVDTEAFF.